Sequencing of this T cell receptor beta chain was carried out in a study of shared clonotypes between healthy human individuals. At the level of the study: Per-donor plates numbered three CD4 naive, three CD4 memory, two CD8 naive and one CD8 memory.

The length of the CDR3 is 10 residues. The V gene lost 6 bases and the J gene lost 1 base, with 2 bases spanning the gap. CDR1 DFQATT and CDR2 SNEGSKA come from the germline V gene (reference sequence). Concerning this clone itself: Its specificity is unknown. This same CDR3 is encoded by further DNA sequences in the sample.

Assay: immunoSEQ multiplex PCR; the TCRdb copy retains only in-frame clones and omits some. The table records some 980,000 clones, about three quarters of them present only once. Whole-study results and caveats: Relative to memory subsets, naive subsets generally showed larger estimated richness.

The source of this sequence is a man between 18 and 29 years old in good health. The sequencing sample was made of memory CD4+ T cells sorted from blood. Subset meaning: CD45RA-negative fraction. V gene TRBV20-1 combines with J gene TRBJ2-3; no firm D call. CDR3 bases: TGCAGTGCCCGCACAGATACGCAGTATTTT. As protein: CSARTDTQYF.